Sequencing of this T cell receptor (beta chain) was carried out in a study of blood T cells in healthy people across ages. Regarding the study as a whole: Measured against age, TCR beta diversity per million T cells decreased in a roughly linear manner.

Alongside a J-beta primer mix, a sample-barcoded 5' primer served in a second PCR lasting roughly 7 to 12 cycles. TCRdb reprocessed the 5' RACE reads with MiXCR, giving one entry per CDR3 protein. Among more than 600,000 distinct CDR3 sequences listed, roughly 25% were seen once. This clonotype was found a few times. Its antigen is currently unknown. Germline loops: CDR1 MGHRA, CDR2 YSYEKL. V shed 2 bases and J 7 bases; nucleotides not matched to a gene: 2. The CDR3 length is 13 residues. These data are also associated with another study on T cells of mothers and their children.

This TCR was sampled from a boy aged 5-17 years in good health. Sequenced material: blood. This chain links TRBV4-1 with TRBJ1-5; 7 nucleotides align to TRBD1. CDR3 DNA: TGCGCCAGCAGCCAAACAGGGGAACAGCCCCAGCATTTT. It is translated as CASSQTGEQPQHF.